Sequencing of this T cell receptor (beta chain) was carried out in a study of T cell responses to AZD1222 COVID-19 vaccine (dated by TCRdb to the early 2020s). About the full investigation: A total of 230 to 250 trial participants underwent TCR sequencing, of whom 200 to 220 had received two doses of AZD1222 and some 26 had received two doses of the MenACWY control vaccine. Trial participants were enrolled into age subgroups of 18-55, 56-69 and 70-plus years, which contained about 150, 27 and 61 TCR-sequenced participants, respectively.

The time point label, as the study defines it: about 28 days (+/-7) after the second vaccine dose. AZD1222 recipients whose second dose came at about 4 weeks and those whose second dose came at about 12 weeks were combined into one group, since spike-specific TCR depth and breadth did not differ between the two schedules. Vaccinee samples were obtained from the UK trials COV001 and COV002, which included a single-blind randomized controlled phase 2/3 trial of AZD1222 (ChAdOx1 nCoV-19) in healthy adults. Trial participant PBMC samples were collected at day 0 and day 28 after the second dose for TCRbeta chain sequencing. Results and caveats for the whole study, not just this receptor: After two AZD1222 doses, both the breadth and the depth of spike-specific TCRs were significantly higher than at day 0 and than in MenACWY recipients. Conclusions about previously exposed vaccinees are limited because only a handful of AZD1222 recipients were SARS-CoV-2 seropositive at baseline. The 56-69-year group was small, and its depth increase did not reach significance, likely because of low power. CD4 TCRs associated with the vaccine covered the entire spike protein, and the dominant responses were in regions 160-218 and 743-854. Nearly half of unique spike-specific TCRs reportedly recognized epitopes outside regions mutated in the B.1.351 and B.1.1.7 variants. Participants were mostly white British, with more females than males. The authors suggested clonal diversity may have been underestimated. Because no day 14 peak-response samples were available, repertoires were characterized only after the peak T cell response.

The CDR3 regions of human TCRbeta chains were analyzed by immunosequencing. The authors processed their data as follows. TCRs in the repertoires were matched against a reference library of SARS-CoV-2-specific TCRs that had been generated with the MIRA antigen-specificity platform. Breadth meant the fraction of unique TCRs that were SARS-CoV-2-associated, whereas depth meant the fraction of total T cells that were SARS-CoV-2-associated. Using the MIRA data, every spike-specific TCR was mapped to the spike region that the TCR reacted to and assigned to either a CD4 or a CD8 class. Log10-transformed breadth and depth values were compared by one-way ANOVA with Sidak's multiple comparisons tests. Here the immuneACCESS table is served through TCRdb, limited to in-frame sequences with V and J called. Missing clones are a known gap in these copies; in checked studies unresolved V genes cover under half, and the rest lacks a known reason. That table gives V, J and clone size, and the DNA gave D and trimming. In this sample the table shows just under 150,000 clones, roughly 84% of which occur a single time. In total, the top ten clones hold about 5.4% of the sample.

Notes on this clone: No cognate antigen has been identified for it. No much larger clone is present one base from it, and per-base qualities are unavailable.

The source material was peripheral blood, sampled 28 days after the second AZD1222 dose. This TCR was recovered from an adult who received the AZD1222 COVID-19 vaccine.

In nucleotides, the sequence is TGTGCCAGCAGTGATTCTTACGGGGGAAGCACAGATACGCAGTATTTT. The translation is CASSDSYGGSTDTQYF. The chain links TRBV25-1 with TRBJ2-3; a weak D assignment points to TRBD2 (6 bases agree). The CDR3 contains 16 residues, cysteine and phenylalanine counted. Only the CDR3 DNA is retained, 48 bases long and in frame from the first base. V is cut by 3 bases and J by 0 bases, and the space between the germline ends is 13 bases. CDR1 MGHDK and CDR2 SYGVNS are derived from the germline V gene.